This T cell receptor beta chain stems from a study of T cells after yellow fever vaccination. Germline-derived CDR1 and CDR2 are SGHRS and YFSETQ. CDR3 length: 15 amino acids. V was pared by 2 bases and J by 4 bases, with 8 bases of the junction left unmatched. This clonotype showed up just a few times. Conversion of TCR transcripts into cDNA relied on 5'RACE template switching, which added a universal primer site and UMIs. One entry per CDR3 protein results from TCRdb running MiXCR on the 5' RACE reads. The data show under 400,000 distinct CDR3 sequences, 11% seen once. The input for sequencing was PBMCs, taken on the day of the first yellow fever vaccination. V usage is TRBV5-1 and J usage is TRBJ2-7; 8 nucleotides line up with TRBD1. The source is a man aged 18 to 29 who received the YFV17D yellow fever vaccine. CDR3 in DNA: TGCGCCAGCAGCTTAAGCGGACAGGGATATTACGAGCAGTACTTC. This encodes CASSLSGQGYYEQYF. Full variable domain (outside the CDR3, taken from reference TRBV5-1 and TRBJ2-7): KAGVTQTPRYLIKTRGQQVTLSCSPISGHRSVSWYQQTPGQGLQFLFEYFSETQRNKGNFPGRFSGRQFSNSRSEMNVSTLELGDSALYLCASSLSGQGYYEQYFGPGTRLTVT.